This T cell receptor beta chain is from a study of T cells in Graves' hyperthyroidism and ophthalmopathy. RNA transcripts gave rise to amplified TCR beta CDR3 regions. Carried out on the TCR CDR3, a first-round RT-PCR used the HTBI primer set. TCRdb analysed the multiplex PCR reads with MiXCR anew, one entry per CDR3 protein. The sample contains hundreds of thousands of distinct CDR3 sequences, around 13% of which appear only once. Graves' hyperthyroidism was deemed stable absent ophthalmopathy progression within 18 months. Exclusion of a patient resulted from uncontrolled infection, other autoimmune disease, pregnancy or lactation. Diagnoses were established using clinical symptoms, serum thyroxine and TRAb, thyroid ultrasound and orbital computed tomography. Study outcomes and limitations: Blood also held most thyroid clonotypes expanded beyond 0.001.

This CDR3 is built from 16 residues. Looked up from germline, CDR1 is SGHRS and CDR2 is YFSETQ. Trimming took 2 bases from V and 6 from J; bases not matched to a gene: 14. With regard to this clonotype: Its antigen is undetermined.

The sequence was collected from a young woman with Graves' hyperthyroidism. Source material: blood. V usage is TRBV5-1 and J usage is TRBJ2-7, with 7 bases lining up with TRBD1. CDR3 nucleotides: TGCGCCAGCAGCTTTGGACAGGCCGACTTGGGCGGCGAGCAGTACTTC. It specifies CASSFGQADLGGEQYF. Full variable domain (missing parts from reference TRBV5-1 and TRBJ2-7): KAGVTQTPRYLIKTRGQQVTLSCSPISGHRSVSWYQQTPGQGLQFLFEYFSETQRNKGNFPGRFSGRQFSNSRSEMNVSTLELGDSALYLCASSFGQADLGGEQYFGPGTRLTVT.